The rows below give T cell receptor beta chains drawn from one sample of a study of T cells after posttransplantation cyclophosphamide. Clones were sequenced by immunoSEQ multiplex PCR, and TCRdb holds only the in-frame ones, with some missing. The profile covers 25,000 to 35,000 clones, with about 87% appearing a single time and under 15% taken by the ten largest. The sample was PBMCs. These receptors all come from a woman between 35 and 50 years old with a blood cancer, CMV-positive, and with a related stem cell donor. Both conserved end residues are part of each CDR3. The D gene is left open where the match is weak. Size is stated for part of the rows, as once, few or many counts, or as a class when the clone is expanded.

j_call clone_size v_call d_call cdr3_aa cdr3_nt
TRBJ1-2 . TRBV9 TRBD1 CASSTGQGQGYGYTF TGTGCCAGCAGCACTGGACAGGGTCAAGGCTATGGCTACACCTTC
TRBJ2-3 . TRBV2 . CASSSPRGLAFDTQYF TGTGCCAGCAGTTCCCCGCGGGGGCTGGCCTTCGATACGCAGTATTTT
TRBJ1-2 . TRBV9 TRBD1 CASSVATGDDYGYTF TGTGCCAGCAGCGTAGCTACAGGGGACGACTATGGCTACACCTTC
TRBJ1-5 . TRBV10-2 . CASSEAGRNQPQHF TGCGCCAGCAGTGAAGCGGGGCGCAATCAGCCCCAGCATTTT
TRBJ2-2 . TRBV6-5 TRBD1 CASSYRQGAGELFF TGTGCCAGCAGTTATAGGCAGGGGGCTGGGGAGCTGTTTTTT
TRBJ1-4 . TRBV7-7 . CASSMGEGEKLFF TGTGCCAGCAGTATGGGTGAGGGTGAAAAACTGTTTTTT
TRBJ1-6 . TRBV19 TRBD1 CASSPGQGNSPLHF TGTGCCAGTAGCCCTGGACAGGGGAATTCACCCCTCCACTTT
TRBJ1-1 . TRBV5-1 . CASSLVRGNTEAFF TGCGCCAGCAGCTTGGTAAGGGGGAACACTGAAGCTTTCTTT
TRBJ2-3 . TRBV19 TRBD1 CASSSRDRAMPSTDTQYF TGTGCCAGTAGTTCCCGGGACAGGGCTATGCCTAGCACAGATACGCAGTATTTT
TRBJ1-2 . TRBV4-3 . CASSQSGGRSYGYTF TGCGCCAGCAGCCAGTCGGGGGGCAGGAGCTATGGCTACACCTTC
TRBJ2-7 . TRBV4-3 TRBD2 CASSQAFNSGAYEQYF TGCGCCAGCAGCCAAGCATTTAACAGCGGGGCCTACGAGCAGTACTTC
TRBJ1-2 . TRBV4-1 . CASSQDEGALTNYGYTF TGCGCCAGCAGCCAAGATGAGGGCGCTTTAACGAACTATGGCTACACCTTC
TRBJ2-7 few TRBV11-2 . CASSLDHTGRYEQYF TGTGCCAGCAGCTTAGATCACACAGGGCGCTACGAGCAGTACTTC
TRBJ2-3 . TRBV5-4 TRBD2 CASSLGLESTDTQYF TGTGCCAGCAGCTTAGGACTAGAAAGCACAGATACGCAGTATTTT
TRBJ1-5 . TRBV28 TRBD1 CASSPGQGAGQPQHF TGTGCCAGCAGTCCGGGACAGGGGGCAGGTCAGCCCCAGCATTTT
TRBJ2-5 . TRBV19 TRBD2 CASRFGRTREETQYF TGTGCCAGTAGATTTGGGAGGACTAGGGAAGAGACCCAGTACTTC
TRBJ2-1 . TRBV6-5 . CASSYGQYNEQFF TGTGCCAGCAGTTACGGACAGTACAATGAGCAGTTCTTC